This TCR beta chain was found in a study of T cell changes during pregnancy in multiple sclerosis. Germline CDR1 reads SGHNT; CDR2 reads YYREEE (reference sequence). The CDR3 has 16 amino acids. The V end lost 2 bases, the J end lost 0 bases, and 11 bases lay between the germline ends. This clone was detected once. The data were produced by immunoSEQ multiplex PCR, yet TCRdb's version contains in-frame clones alone and is incomplete. Among around 60,000 clones listed, roughly 89% were seen once. This rearrangement joins TRBV5-4 to TRBJ1-4, with D hard to call. The receptor's source is a female donor in good health, enrolled as a control in a pregnancy study. This material consisted of CD4+ T cells from peripheral blood mononuclear cells, taken after pregnancy. The CDR3: CASSFLPGATNEKLFF. The CDR3 nucleotides are TGTGCCAGCAGCTTTCTTCCGGGAGCAACTAATGAAAAACTGTTTTTT.